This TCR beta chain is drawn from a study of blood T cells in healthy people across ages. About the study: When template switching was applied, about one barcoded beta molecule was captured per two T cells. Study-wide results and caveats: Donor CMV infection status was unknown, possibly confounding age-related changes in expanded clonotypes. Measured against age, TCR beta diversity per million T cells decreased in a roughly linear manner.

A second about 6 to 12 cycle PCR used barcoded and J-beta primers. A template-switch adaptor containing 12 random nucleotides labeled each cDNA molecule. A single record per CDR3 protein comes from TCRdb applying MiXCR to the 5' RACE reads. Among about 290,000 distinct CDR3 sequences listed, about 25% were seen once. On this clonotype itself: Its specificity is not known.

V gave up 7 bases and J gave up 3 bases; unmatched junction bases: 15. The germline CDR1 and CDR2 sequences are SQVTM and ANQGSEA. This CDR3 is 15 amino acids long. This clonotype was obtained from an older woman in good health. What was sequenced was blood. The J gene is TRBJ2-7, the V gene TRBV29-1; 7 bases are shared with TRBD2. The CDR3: CSAQREGGRGYEQYF. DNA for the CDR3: TGCAGCGCCCAGAGGGAGGGAGGAAGGGGCTACGAGCAGTACTTC.